Listed below are T cell receptor beta chains from one sample, sequenced in a study of CD8 T cells in Susac syndrome. TCRdb reanalysed the immunoSEQ multiplex PCR reads using MiXCR and keeps one entry per CDR3 protein. Of 90,000 to 150,000 distinct CDR3 sequences in the sample, 85% to 95% were seen once. The specimen was CD4+ T cells from PBMCs. The receptor set was obtained from a human donor in good health. Each CDR3 is given with its conserved first and last residue. A D gene is named only where the DNA matches it firmly. The size of a clone is reported for some rows only, either as once, few or many, or as a class for expanded clones.

>TRBJ2-1|few|18|TRBV7-2|TRBD2
TGTGCCAGCAGCGCTAGCACTAGCGGGAGGGCCGTCTACAATGAGCAGTTCTTC
CASSASTSGRAVYNEQFF
>TRBJ2-7|-|13|TRBV3-1|TRBD2
TGTGCCAGAATTATAGCGGGAGGTGGAGAGCAGTACTTC
CARIIAGGGEQYF
>TRBJ2-1|-|13|TRBV7-9|-
TGTGCCAGCAGCTTAAGTGGTGACAATGAGCAGTTCTTC
CASSLSGDNEQFF
>TRBJ2-5|-|15|TRBV7-8|TRBD1
TGTGCCAGCAGCAAAACTCCGGGACAGGGAGAGACCCAGTACTTC
CASSKTPGQGETQYF
>TRBJ2-1|-|11|TRBV29-1|-
TGCAGCGTTGCCCCCGGGGTCGGGCAGTTCTTC
CSVAPGVGQFF
>TRBJ2-1|once|15|TRBV30|-
TGTGCCTGGAGTGCCGCACAGGGAATCTACAATGAGCAGTTCTTC
CAWSAAQGIYNEQFF
>TRBJ2-5|-|14|TRBV19|-
TGTGCCAGTAGTACATACGGACCCAAAGAGACCCAGTACTTC
CASSTYGPKETQYF
>TRBJ2-7|-|15|TRBV9|TRBD1
TGTGCCAGCAGCGAGGGGGCACAGGGGATCCACGAGCAGTACTTC
CASSEGAQGIHEQYF
>TRBJ1-5|-|14|TRBV2|TRBD1
TGTGCCAGCAGTGAGACAGGGGGCAATCAGCCCCAGCATTTT
CASSETGGNQPQHF
>TRBJ2-5|-|16|TRBV30|TRBD2
TGTGCCTGGAGTGCCCCGAACGCCGACGGGAGGGAGACCCAGTACTTC
CAWSAPNADGRETQYF
>TRBJ2-5|-|15|TRBV28|-
TGTGCCAGCAACCCCCCGAACTACAAACAAGAGACCCAGTACTTC
CASNPPNYKQETQYF
>TRBJ2-3|-|12|TRBV28|-
TGTGCCGGGTGGGGATGGGTTGATACGCAGTATTTT
CAGWGWVDTQYF
>TRBJ1-4|-|16|TRBV9|-
TGTGCCAGCAGCGTTGACCCGGGACGCCGAACCTCAGAACTGTTTTTT
CASSVDPGRRTSELFF
>TRBJ2-7|-|14|TRBV6-1|TRBD1
TGTGCCAGCAGAGCTAGGACAGGGGGCGGCGAGCAGTACTTC
CASRARTGGGEQYF
>TRBJ2-1|-|15|TRBV7-2|-
TGTGCCAGCAGCTTAGTCGGGATGTCCTACAATGAGCAGTTCTTC
CASSLVGMSYNEQFF